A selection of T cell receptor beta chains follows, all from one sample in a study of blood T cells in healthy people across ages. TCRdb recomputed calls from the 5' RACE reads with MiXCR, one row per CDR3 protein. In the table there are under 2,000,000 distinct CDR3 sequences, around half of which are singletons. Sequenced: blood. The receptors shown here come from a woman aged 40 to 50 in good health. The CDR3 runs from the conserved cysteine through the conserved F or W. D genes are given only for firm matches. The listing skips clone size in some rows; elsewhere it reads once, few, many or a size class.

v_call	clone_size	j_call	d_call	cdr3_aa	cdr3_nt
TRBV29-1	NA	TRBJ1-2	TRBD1	CSVGGTGRANYGYTF	TGCAGCGTTGGAGGGACAGGGCGGGCTAACTATGGCTACACCTTC
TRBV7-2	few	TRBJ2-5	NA	CASSFSGLRETQYF	TGTGCCAGCAGCTTCTCAGGTTTGAGGGAGACCCAGTACTTC
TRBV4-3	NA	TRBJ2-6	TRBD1	CASSPELTGAGSGANVLTF	TGCGCCAGCAGCCCCGAGTTAACAGGGGCGGGTTCTGGGGCCAACGTCCTGACTTTC
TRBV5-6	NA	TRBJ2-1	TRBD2	CASSFTSGGADNEQFF	TGTGCCAGCAGCTTTACTAGCGGGGGGGCCGATAATGAGCAGTTCTTC
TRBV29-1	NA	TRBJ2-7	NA	CNVRPGRTYEQYF	TGCAACGTTCGGCCAGGGAGGACCTACGAGCAGTACTTC
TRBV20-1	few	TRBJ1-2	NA	CSARDRDRLYYGYTF	TGCAGTGCTAGAGATCGAGATAGACTATACTATGGCTACACCTTC
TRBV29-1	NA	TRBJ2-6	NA	CSVRARASSGANVLTF	TGCAGCGTAAGGGCCCGGGCAAGCTCTGGGGCCAACGTCCTGACTTTC
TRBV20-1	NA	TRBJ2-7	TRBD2	CSARVLAGAFYNEQYF	TGCAGTGCTAGAGTACTAGCGGGGGCCTTCTACAATGAGCAGTACTTC
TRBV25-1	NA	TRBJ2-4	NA	CASQEPAKNIQYF	TGTGCCAGCCAAGAACCAGCCAAAAACATTCAGTACTTC
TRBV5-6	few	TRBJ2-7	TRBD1	CASSLAGTAAYEQYF	TGTGCCAGCAGCTTGGCCGGGACAGCGGCCTACGAGCAGTACTTC
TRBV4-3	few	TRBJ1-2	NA	CASSQEFGGASANYGYTF	TGCGCCAGCAGCCAAGAGTTTGGGGGCGCATCAGCTAACTATGGCTACACCTTC
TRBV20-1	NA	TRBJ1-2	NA	CSALAGVGDGYTF	TGCAGTGCTCTCGCCGGGGTTGGGGATGGCTACACCTTC
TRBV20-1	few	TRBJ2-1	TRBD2	CSARGGISYNEQFF	TGCAGTGCTAGGGGGGGGATCTCCTACAATGAGCAGTTCTTC
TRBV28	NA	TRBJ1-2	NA	CASSPSGRDYGYTF	TGTGCCAGCAGTCCCTCAGGGAGGGACTATGGCTACACCTTC
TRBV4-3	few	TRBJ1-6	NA	CASSQDRADYNSPLHF	TGCGCCAGCAGCCAAGACCGCGCGGATTATAATTCACCCCTCCACTTT
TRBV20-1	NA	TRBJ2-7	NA	CSASMGYEQYF	TGCAGTGCTAGCATGGGTTACGAGCAGTACTTC
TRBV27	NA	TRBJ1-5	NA	CASSLKVGQPQHF	TGTGCCAGCAGTCTCAAAGTTGGCCAGCCCCAGCATTTT
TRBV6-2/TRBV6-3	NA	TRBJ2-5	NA	CASSYSTVEKTQYF	TGTGCCAGCAGTTACTCAACCGTCGAGAAGACCCAGTACTTC
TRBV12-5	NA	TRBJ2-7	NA	CASGLGINYEQYF	TGTGCTAGTGGTTTGGGTATCAATTACGAGCAGTACTTC
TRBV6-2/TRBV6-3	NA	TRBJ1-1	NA	CASSYSRGGIGEAFF	TGTGCCAGCAGTTACTCGAGAGGGGGTATAGGAGAAGCTTTCTTT
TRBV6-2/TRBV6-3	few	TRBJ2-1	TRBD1	CASSYLDRGVDEQFF	TGTGCCAGCAGTTACCTGGACAGGGGGGTTGATGAGCAGTTCTTC
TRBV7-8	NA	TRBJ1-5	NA	CASSPSGRPQHF	TGTGCCAGCAGCCCCTCTGGGCGGCCCCAGCATTTT
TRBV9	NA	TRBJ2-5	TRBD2	CASSVSVSSGTETQYF	TGTGCCAGCAGCGTCTCTGTGTCTAGCGGGACAGAGACCCAGTACTTC
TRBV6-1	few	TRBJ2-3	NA	CASPGAPDTQYF	TGTGCCAGCCCCGGAGCCCCAGATACGCAGTATTTT
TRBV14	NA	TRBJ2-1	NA	CASSNGQIKETQFF	TGTGCCAGCTCCAACGGACAGATAAAAGAGACCCAGTTCTTC
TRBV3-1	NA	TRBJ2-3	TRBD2	CASSQVPGGTQYF	TGTGCCAGCAGCCAAGTCCCGGGAGGTACGCAGTATTTT
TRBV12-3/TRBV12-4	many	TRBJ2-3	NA	CASPPRQGTDTQYF	TGTGCCAGCCCTCCAAGACAGGGCACAGATACGCAGTATTTT
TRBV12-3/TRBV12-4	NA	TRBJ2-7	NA	CASSSPTRRSSYEQYF	TGTGCCAGCAGTTCCCCGACTCGACGAAGCTCCTACGAGCAGTACTTC
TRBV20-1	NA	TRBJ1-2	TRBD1	CSAIFYTPGQGRGYTF	TGCAGTGCGATTTTTTATACGCCGGGACAGGGACGCGGCTACACCTTC
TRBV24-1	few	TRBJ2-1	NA	CATSDTLGVEGDEQFF	TGTGCCACCAGTGATACGCTGGGGGTAGAGGGAGATGAGCAGTTCTTC
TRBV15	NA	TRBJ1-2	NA	CATSRDRPRNNYGYTF	TGTGCCACCAGCAGAGATCGTCCCAGGAACAACTATGGCTACACCTTC
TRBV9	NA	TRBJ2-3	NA	CASSVGGDFTDTQYF	TGTGCCAGCAGCGTAGGCGGGGATTTCACAGATACGCAGTATTTT
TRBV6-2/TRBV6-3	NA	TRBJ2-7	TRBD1	CASTVDRASYEQYF	TGTGCCAGCACCGTAGACAGGGCTTCCTACGAGCAGTACTTC
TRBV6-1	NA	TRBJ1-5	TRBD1	CASRPGQGDDGSNQPQHF	TGTGCCAGCAGGCCGGGACAGGGAGACGACGGTAGCAATCAGCCCCAGCATTTT
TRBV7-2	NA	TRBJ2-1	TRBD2	CASSLAGGGSCNEQFF	TGTGCCAGCAGCTTAGCAGGCGGGGGGTCCTGCAATGAGCAGTTCTTC
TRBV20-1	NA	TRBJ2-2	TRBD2	CSAKIIVPGLAGTGELFF	TGCAGTGCTAAGATAATCGTTCCGGGACTAGCGGGCACCGGGGAGCTGTTTTTT
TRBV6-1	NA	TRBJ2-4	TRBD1	CASSVSWTGETKNIQYF	TGTGCCAGCAGTGTTTCCTGGACAGGGGAGACCAAAAACATTCAGTACTTC
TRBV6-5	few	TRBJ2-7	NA	CASTTPGVKGAQYF	TGTGCCAGCACAACCCCGGGTGTTAAGGGTGCGCAGTACTTC
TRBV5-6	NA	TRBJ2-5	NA	CASSVRAQETQYF	TGTGCCAGCAGCGTGCGGGCACAAGAGACCCAGTACTTC
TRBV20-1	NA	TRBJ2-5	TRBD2	CSGIHNGGAETQYF	TGCAGTGGCATCCACAACGGGGGGGCAGAGACCCAGTACTTC
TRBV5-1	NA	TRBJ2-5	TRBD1	CASSDRTGGVAETQYF	TGCGCCAGCAGCGACCGGACAGGGGGCGTTGCGGAGACCCAGTACTTC
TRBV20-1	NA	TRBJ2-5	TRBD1	CSVSKQGQQETQYF	TGCAGTGTCAGTAAACAGGGGCAACAAGAGACCCAGTACTTC